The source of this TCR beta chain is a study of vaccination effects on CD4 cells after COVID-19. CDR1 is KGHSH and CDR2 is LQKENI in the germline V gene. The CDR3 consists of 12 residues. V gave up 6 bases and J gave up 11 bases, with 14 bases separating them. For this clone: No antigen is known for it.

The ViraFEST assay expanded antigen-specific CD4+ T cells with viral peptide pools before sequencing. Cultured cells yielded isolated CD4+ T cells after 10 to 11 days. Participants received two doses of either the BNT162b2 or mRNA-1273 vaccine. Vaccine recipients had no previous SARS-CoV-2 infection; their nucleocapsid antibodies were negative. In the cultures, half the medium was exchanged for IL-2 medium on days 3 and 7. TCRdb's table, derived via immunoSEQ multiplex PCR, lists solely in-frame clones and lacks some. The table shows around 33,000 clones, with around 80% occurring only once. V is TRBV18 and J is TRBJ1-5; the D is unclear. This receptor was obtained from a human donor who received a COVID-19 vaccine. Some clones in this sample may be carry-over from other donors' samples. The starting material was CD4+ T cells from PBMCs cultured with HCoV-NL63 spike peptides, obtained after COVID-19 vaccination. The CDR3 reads CASSSMGQAQHF. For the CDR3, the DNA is TGTGCCAGCTCGTCTATGGGCCAGGCCCAGCATTTT. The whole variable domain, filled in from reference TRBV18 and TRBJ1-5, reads NAGVMQNPRHLVRRRGQEARLRCSPMKGHSHVYWYRQLPEEGLKFMVYLQKENIIDESGMPKERFSAEFPKEGPSILRIQQVVRGDSAAYFCASSSMGQAQHFGDGTRLSIL.